This T cell receptor beta chain was observed in a study of response to subunit inactivated influenza vaccine. Germline assignment: CDR1 SGHDN and CDR2 FVKESK. V lost 0 bases to trimming and J lost 6 bases, with 9 bases between them. CDR3 length equals 13 residues. Points from the study as a whole: The study's authors posited that every seasonal influenza vaccination enlists few new T cells.

Worth noting for this clonotype: Its target is unknown.

TCRdb fed the RT-PCR reads into MiXCR, producing one record per CDR3 protein. Seen here are over 300,000 distinct CDR3 sequences, about a fifth observed once, and the top ten hold roughly 10%. The clonotype originates from a man aged 45 to 70 who received an inactivated influenza vaccine. The chain links TRBV14 to TRBJ2-7; D possibly uses TRBD1 or TRBD2 (5 bases each). The sequencing here drew on PBMCs from blood, taken about 20 months after vaccination. CDR3 amino acids: CASSQDPGTEQYF. CDR3 coding DNA: TGTGCCAGCAGCCAAGATCCCGGGACCGAGCAGTACTTC.